The clone carrying this TCR beta chain was seen only a few times. Its specificity is unknown. The CDR3 is 14 residues long. Trimming left V 0 bases short and J 2 bases short, with 7 bases between. Germline CDR1 reads PRHDT; CDR2 reads FYEKMQ (reference sequence). The data belong to a study of cytomegalovirus exposure and HLA in healthy donors. Study conclusions and caveats: The productive fraction for most TCR beta V segments was about 87% or about 30% in an earlier analysis.

The PCR made use of 60 Vbeta and 13 Jbeta primers. TCRdb's copy holds only in-frame clones and misses some; the assay was immunoSEQ multiplex PCR. The repertoire consists of roughly 120,000 clones, with roughly 15% occurring once and the leading ten covering 1.5% to 2%. The sequence came from a woman between 18 and 30 years old in good health and CMV-seronegative. The chain couples TRBV13 to TRBJ1-1; no definite D call. Sequencing was performed on PBMCs. The CDR3 region has the DNA TGTGCCAGCAGCTTAGGCCGGGTCAACACTGAAGCTTTCTTT. Translation: CASSLGRVNTEAFF.